The 8 T cell receptor beta chains below were found in one sample sequenced in a study of shared clonotypes between healthy human individuals. The repertoire was sequenced with immunoSEQ multiplex PCR; TCRdb's copy has only in-frame clones and lacks some. The sample has about 2 million clones, around 96% seen once. As defined, naive CD8 cells were CD45RO-negative and positively selected for CCR7, with terminally differentiated effector memory CD45RA+ cells excluded. The sequencing input was naive CD8+ T cells sorted from blood. The receptors were gathered from a man in his late teens or twenties in good health.

The CDR3 protein is CASSLSGPIWDQPQHF. DNA of the CDR3: TGTGCCAGCAGTTTATCTGGCCCAATCTGGGATCAGCCCCAGCATTTT. The chain has TRBV27 and TRBJ1-5, with D unclear. Per the germline V gene, CDR1 is MNHEY and CDR2 is SMNVEV (reference sequence). V lost 0 bases and J lost 5, with 14 bases in between. The CDR3 consists of 16 residues.

The chain employs TRBV6-1 and TRBJ1-2; no definite D call. V was trimmed by 2 bases and J by 4 bases, leaving 17 bases between them. Looked up from germline, CDR1 is MNHNS and CDR2 is SASEGT. The CDR3 has 16 residues. CDR3 nucleotides: TGTGCCAGCAGTGAATATGGGTCGGCTGGAAGCTATGGCTACACCTTC. Translating it yields CASSEYGSAGSYGYTF.

Comments on this clone: The same CDR3 arises from other DNA sequences in this sample as well. This sequence joins TRBV11-2 and TRBJ2-7; 8 bases match TRBD2. J gave up 3 bases and V 5 bases, and 6 bases lay outside the gene matches. CDR3 length: 14 residues. Germline V gene sequence: CDR1 SGHAT, CDR2 FQNNGV. The DNA for the CDR3 is TGTGCCAGCAGCCTGGGACTAGGAGGCTACGAGCAGTACTTC. Encoded protein: CASSLGLGGYEQYF.

The rearrangement joins TRBV2 to TRBJ2-1; a possible D gene is TRBD1 (6 bases). Trimming cost V 4 bases and J 8 bases, with 21 bases left between them. This CDR3 region has 16 residues. Looked up from germline, CDR1 is SNHLY and CDR2 is FYNNEI. The CDR3: CASSVDRDKVMYEQFF. As DNA, the CDR3 is TGTGCCAGCAGTGTAGACCGGGACAAAGTAATGTATGAGCAGTTCTTC.

The chain employs TRBV11-1 and TRBJ2-5; possible D gene TRBD1, 6 bases. CDR1 SGHAT and CDR2 FQDESV come from the germline V gene (reference sequence). This CDR3 spans 13 amino acids. V lost 3 bases and J 7 bases, leaving 12 bases between the germline ends. The CDR3 DNA reads as TGTGCCAGCAGCTTTTGGACAGACGTGACCCAGTACTTC. As protein: CASSFWTDVTQYF. The full variable domain, rest sourced from reference TRBV11-1 and TRBJ2-5, is EAEVAQSPRYKITEKSQAVAFWCDPISGHATLYWYRQILGQGPELLVQFQDESVVDDSQLPKDRFSAERLKGVDSTLKIQPAELGDSAMYLCASSFWTDVTQYFGPGTRLLVL.

This rearrangement joins TRBV30 to TRBJ2-7; either TRBD1 or TRBD2 may supply D (5 bases each). Germline loops: CDR1 GTSNPN, CDR2 SVGIG (reference sequence). V was cut by 5 bases and J by 3 bases, with 11 bases left in between. The CDR3 is 12 amino acids. The CDR3 region has the DNA TGTGCCTGGGACGGTGGGGGCTACGAGCAGTACTTC. It translates to CAWDGGGYEQYF.

This chain's CDR3 is CASSVAGGSTYEQYF. The CDR3 nucleotides are TGTGCCAGCAGCGTAGCGGGGGGCTCAACCTACGAGCAGTACTTC. This chain uses TRBV9 with TRBJ2-7; D perhaps matches TRBD2 (7 bases). CDR3 length: 15 residues. The germline V gene encodes CDR1 SGDLS and CDR2 YYNGEE. V was pared by 0 bases and J by 2 bases, with 12 bases between.

This chain links TRBV7-6 with TRBJ2-5; 9 nucleotides align to TRBD1. Germline assignment: CDR1 SGHVS and CDR2 FNYEAQ. CDR3 length: 16 residues. With V trimmed by 3 bases and J by 1 base, 6 bases remained unmatched. Here the CDR3 reads CASSLGQGIGQETQYF. The CDR3 coding sequence is TGTGCCAGCAGCTTGGGACAGGGAATAGGCCAAGAGACCCAGTACTTC.